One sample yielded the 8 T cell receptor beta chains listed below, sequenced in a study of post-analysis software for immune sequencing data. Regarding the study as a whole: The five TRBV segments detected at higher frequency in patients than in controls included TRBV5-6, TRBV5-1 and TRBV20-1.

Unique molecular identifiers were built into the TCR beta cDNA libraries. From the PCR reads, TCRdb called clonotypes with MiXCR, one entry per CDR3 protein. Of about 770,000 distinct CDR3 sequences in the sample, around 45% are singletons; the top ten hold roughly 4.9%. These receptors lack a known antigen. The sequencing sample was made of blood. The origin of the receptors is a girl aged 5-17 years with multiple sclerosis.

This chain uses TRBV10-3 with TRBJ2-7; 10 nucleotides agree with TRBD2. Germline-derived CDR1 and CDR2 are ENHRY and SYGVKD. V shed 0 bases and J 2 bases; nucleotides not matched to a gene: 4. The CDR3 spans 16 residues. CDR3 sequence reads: CAISESPSGSPYEQYF. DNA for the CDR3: TGTGCCATCAGTGAGTCACCTAGCGGGAGCCCCTACGAGCAGTACTTC.

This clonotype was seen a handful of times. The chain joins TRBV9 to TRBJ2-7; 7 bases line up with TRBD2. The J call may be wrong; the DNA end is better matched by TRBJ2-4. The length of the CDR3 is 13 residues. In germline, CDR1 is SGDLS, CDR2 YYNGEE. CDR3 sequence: CASSVGGGGIQYF. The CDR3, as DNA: TGTGCCAGCAGCGTAGGGGGCGGGGGCATTCAGTACTTC.

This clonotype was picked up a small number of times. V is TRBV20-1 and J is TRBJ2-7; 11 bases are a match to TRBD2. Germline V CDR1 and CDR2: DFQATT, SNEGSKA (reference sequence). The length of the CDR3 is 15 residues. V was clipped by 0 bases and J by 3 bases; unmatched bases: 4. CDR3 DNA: TGCAGTGCTAGAGAATTCGGGACTAGCGGCTACGAGCAGTACTTC. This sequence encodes CSAREFGTSGYEQYF.

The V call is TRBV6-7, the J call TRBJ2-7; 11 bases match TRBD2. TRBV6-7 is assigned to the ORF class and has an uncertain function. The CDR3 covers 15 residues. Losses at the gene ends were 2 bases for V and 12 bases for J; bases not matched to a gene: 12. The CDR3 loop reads CASSYAAGLAALRYF. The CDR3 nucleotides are TGTGCCAGCAGTTACGCAGCGGGACTAGCGGCTTTGAGGTACTTC.

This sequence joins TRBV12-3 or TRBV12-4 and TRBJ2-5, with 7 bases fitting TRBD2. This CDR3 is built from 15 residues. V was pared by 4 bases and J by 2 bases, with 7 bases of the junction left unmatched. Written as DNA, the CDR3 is TGTGCCAGCAGTTGGAGCGGGACCTATCAAGAGACCCAGTACTTC. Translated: CASSWSGTYQETQYF.

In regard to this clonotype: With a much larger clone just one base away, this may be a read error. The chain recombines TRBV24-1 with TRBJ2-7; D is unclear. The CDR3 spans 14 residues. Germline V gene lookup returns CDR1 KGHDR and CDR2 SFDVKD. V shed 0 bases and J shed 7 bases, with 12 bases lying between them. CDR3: CATSDLLDGDEQYF. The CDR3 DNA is TGTGCCACCAGTGATTTGCTCGATGGCGATGAGCAGTACTTC.

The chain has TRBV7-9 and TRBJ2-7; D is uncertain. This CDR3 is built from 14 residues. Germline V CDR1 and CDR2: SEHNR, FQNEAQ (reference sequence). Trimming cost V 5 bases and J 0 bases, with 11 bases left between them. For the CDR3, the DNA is TGTGCCAGCAGCCCCGGAAGTAGCTCCTACGAGCAGTACTTC. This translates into CASSPGSSSYEQYF.

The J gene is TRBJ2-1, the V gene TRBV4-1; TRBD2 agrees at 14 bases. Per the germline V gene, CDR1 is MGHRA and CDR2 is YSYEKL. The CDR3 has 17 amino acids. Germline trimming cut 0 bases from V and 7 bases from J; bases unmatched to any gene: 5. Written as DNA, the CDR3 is TGCGCCAGCAGCCAAGAGGGACTAGCGGGAGAAAATAATGAGCAGTTCTTC. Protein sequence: CASSQEGLAGENNEQFF.